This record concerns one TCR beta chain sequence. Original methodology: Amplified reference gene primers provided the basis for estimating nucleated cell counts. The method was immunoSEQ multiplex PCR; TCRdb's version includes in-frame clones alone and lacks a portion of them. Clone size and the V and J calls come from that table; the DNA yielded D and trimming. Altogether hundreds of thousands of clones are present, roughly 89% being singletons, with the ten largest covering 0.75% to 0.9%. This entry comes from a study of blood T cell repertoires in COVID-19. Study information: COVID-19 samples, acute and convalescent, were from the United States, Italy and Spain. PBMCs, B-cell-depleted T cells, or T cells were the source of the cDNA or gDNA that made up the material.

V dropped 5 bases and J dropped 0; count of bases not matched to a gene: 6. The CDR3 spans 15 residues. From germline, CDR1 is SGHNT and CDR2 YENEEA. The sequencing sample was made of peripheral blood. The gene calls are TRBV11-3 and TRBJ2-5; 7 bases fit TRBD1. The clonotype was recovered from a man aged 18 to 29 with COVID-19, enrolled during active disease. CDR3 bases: TGTGCCAGCAGCGCCGGACAGGCTTACCAAGAGACCCAGTACTTC. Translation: CASSAGQAYQETQYF.